The next 16 T cell receptor beta chains were all read from a single sample in a study of T cells in Graves' hyperthyroidism and ophthalmopathy. Template material for amplifying TCR beta CDR3 regions consisted of RNA transcripts. First-round RT-PCR targeting the TCR CDR3 was performed with the HTBI primer set. One entry per CDR3 protein, called by TCRdb with MiXCR from the multiplex PCR reads. The repertoire holds approximately 400,000 distinct CDR3 sequences, with roughly 25% as singletons. The sample comprised blood. Receptors originate from a man aged 45-65 years with Graves' hyperthyroidism.

In this sample, this clonotype turned up a few times. V gene TRBV7-9 combines with J gene TRBJ2-5, with D possibly matching TRBD2 (6 bases). This CDR3 spans 15 amino acids. Germline-derived CDR1 and CDR2 are SEHNR and FQNEAQ (reference sequence). The V and J ends lost 3 bases and 4 bases respectively, with 15 bases between them. The DNA for the CDR3 is TGTGCCAGCAGCTTGGGGGAGGTCTGGGGAGAGACCCAGTACTTC. Encoded protein: CASSLGEVWGETQYF.

CDR3 loop: CSVEGGSYNEQFF. CDR3 sequence (DNA): TGCAGCGTTGAAGGGGGCTCCTACAATGAGCAGTTCTTC. The rearrangement uses TRBV29-1 and TRBJ2-1; no definite D call. Germline-derived CDR1 and CDR2 are SQVTM and ANQGSEA. CDR3 length: 13 residues. V was cut by 1 base and J by 0 bases, with 4 bases left in between.

A word on this clonotype: A read error may explain this, as a much larger clone is one base away. The chain uses TRBV2 and TRBJ2-5; D not resolved. CDR1 is SNHLY, CDR2 FYNNEI, per germline. V was clipped by 3 bases and J by 1 base, with 9 bases between them. CDR3 length: 14 amino acids. The CDR3 sequence: CASSEGLVQETQYF. The CDR3, as DNA: TGTGCCAGCAGTGAGGGATTGGTCCAAGAGACCCAGTACTTC.

The genes are TRBV7-3 and TRBJ1-4, with D hard to call. V was trimmed by 0 bases and J by 7 bases, leaving 3 bases between them. The CDR3 spans 12 residues. Germline CDR1 is SGHTA and CDR2 is FQGTGA. DNA for the CDR3: TGTGCCAGCAGCTTAACCCCTGAAAAACTGTTTTTT. Translation: CASSLTPEKLFF.

The table lists this clonotype with a few counts. The chain links TRBV20-1 to TRBJ1-1; the D is unclear. Per the germline V gene, CDR1 is DFQATT and CDR2 is SNEGSKA (reference sequence). The CDR3 extends over 13 amino acids. The V and J ends lost 0 bases and 4 bases respectively, with 9 bases between them. The CDR3 region has the DNA TGCAGTGCTAGAGAGGCCCCGGGCACTGAAGCTTTCTTT. This translates into CSAREAPGTEAFF.

A few counts support this clonotype. This chain joins TRBV28 and TRBJ1-5; possibly TRBD1 for D (5 bases). The CDR3 runs to 16 residues. Germline V CDR1 and CDR2: MDHEN, SYDVKM. Trimming pared 0 bases from V and 6 bases from J, leaving 15 bases between. The CDR3 coding sequence is TGTGCCAGCAGTTTATGGAGGGTAGGGGAAGGTCAGCCCCAGCATTTT. It yields the protein CASSLWRVGEGQPQHF. The whole variable domain, filled in from reference TRBV28 and TRBJ1-5, reads DVKVTQSSRYLVKRTGEKVFLECVQDMDHENMFWYRQDPGLGLRLIYFSYDVKMKEKGDIPEGYSVSREKKERFSLILESASTNQTSMYLCASSLWRVGEGQPQHFGDGTRLSIL.

The rearrangement links TRBV30 to TRBJ2-3, with no clear D. Germline assignment: CDR1 GTSNPN and CDR2 SVGIG (reference sequence). With 2 bases removed from V and 7 bases from J, the gap between germline ends came to 10 bases. The CDR3 sequence is 12 residues long. The CDR3 coding sequence is TGTGCCTGGAGTCCCCCGACGAATACGCAGTATTTT. Translation gives CAWSPPTNTQYF.

V is TRBV6-1 and J is TRBJ2-1; possibly TRBD2 for D (6 bases). Germline CDR1 MNHNS, CDR2 SASEGT. This CDR3 comprises 14 residues. The ends were cut back, 5 bases at V and 5 bases at J, with 13 bases in the middle. In DNA, the CDR3 is TGTGCCAGCAGTATCGCGGGGTTAAACAATGAGCAGTTCTTC. Amino acids: CASSIAGLNNEQFF.

This clonotype came up many times. The rearrangement uses TRBV20-1 and TRBJ2-5, with 11 bases lining up with TRBD2. Germline CDR1 is DFQATT and CDR2 is SNEGSKA (reference sequence). CDR3 length: 16 residues. The junction had 13 bases not matched to a gene; V was cut back by 5 bases and J by 5 bases. The CDR3 region has the DNA TGCAGTGCTGCCGGGACTAGCGGCTCATCGGGGGAGACCCAGTACTTC. Translation: CSAAGTSGSSGETQYF.

Ten or more counts support this clonotype. The chain links TRBV11-3 to TRBJ2-1; no clear D gene. V lost 7 bases, J lost 8 bases, and 15 bases lay in between. Germline V gives CDR1 SGHNT, CDR2 YENEEA. The CDR3 is 13 residues long. The CDR3 spells CASNLGLHDEQFF. The DNA of the CDR3 is TGTGCCAGCAACTTGGGTCTGCATGATGAGCAGTTCTTC.

This clonotype was found a few times. V and J are TRBV6-1 and TRBJ1-5; possibly TRBD1 for D (5 bases). Germline V CDR1 and CDR2: MNHNS, SASEGT. The CDR3 loop spans 14 amino acids. Trimming removed 6 bases at V and 7 bases at J, with 16 bases between. The chain's CDR3 is CASRYPGKGQPQHF. CDR3 in DNA: TGTGCCAGCAGATACCCAGGGAAGGGACAGCCCCAGCATTTT.

This clonotype was found many times. The chain joins TRBV11-2 to TRBJ2-3; D is unclear. V shed 5 bases and J shed 0 bases, with 18 bases lying between them. There are 17 residues in the CDR3. CDR1 and CDR2 (germline): SGHAT, FQNNGV. The CDR3 DNA sequence: TGTGCCAGCAGCCCCCTTAGAGTACAGCAAAGCACAGATACGCAGTATTTT. Protein: CASSPLRVQQSTDTQYF.

In its sample, this clonotype was seen many times. This chain uses TRBV5-5 with TRBJ2-7, with TRBD2 as a possible D gene (6 bases). V dropped 4 bases and J dropped 4 bases, with 21 bases sitting between them. The CDR3 covers 16 residues. Germline CDR1 SGHKS, CDR2 YYEKEE (reference sequence). CDR3 sequence: CASSMEGTQIFYEQYF. The CDR3 bases are TGTGCCAGCAGCATGGAGGGGACTCAGATCTTTTACGAGCAGTACTTC.

This clonotype was seen ten or more times. The chain links TRBV27 to TRBJ1-1; 7 bases are a match to TRBD1. The CDR3 is 13 amino acids. V dropped 5 bases and J dropped 4; count of bases not matched to a gene: 4. Germline CDR1 is MNHEY and CDR2 is SMNVEV (reference sequence). As DNA, the CDR3 is TGTGCCAGCAGTCCAGGGGGTATCACTGAAGCTTTCTTT. Translation gives CASSPGGITEAFF.

This chain links TRBV24-1 with TRBJ2-3, with D unresolved. Germline V gene data show CDR1 as KGHDR and CDR2 as SFDVKD. Trimming stripped 1 base from V and 0 bases from J, with 7 bases between. CDR3 length: 15 amino acids. The CDR3 region has the DNA TGTGCCACCAGTGATTTCGAACACAGCACAGATACGCAGTATTTT. It codes for CATSDFEHSTDTQYF.

This clonotype was counted only a few times. The V and J genes are TRBV5-1 and TRBJ2-1; 7 nucleotides match TRBD2. J was trimmed by 0 bases and V by 3 bases; bases with no gene match: 6. Germline CDR1 SGHRS, CDR2 YFSETQ. The CDR3 loop spans 16 amino acids. The CDR3 loop reads CASSSGGHLSYNEQFF. The CDR3 DNA reads as TGCGCCAGCAGCTCGGGAGGACATCTCTCCTACAATGAGCAGTTCTTC.